This T cell receptor (beta chain) was recovered during a study of T-cell memory formation after mild COVID-19. Concerning this clonotype: What it binds is not known.

General study points: Pre-infection memory contained some responding clones, which suggested that cross-reactive memory had joined. Clones contracting across day 15 to 85 had a balanced CD4/CD8 profile; later expanding clones leaned CD4+.

Constant-segment-primed 5'RACE gave TCR alpha and TCR beta cDNA libraries with sample barcodes and UMIs. TCRdb used MiXCR to reprocess the 5' RACE reads, holding one entry per CDR3 protein. The profile shows a few hundred thousand distinct CDR3 sequences, 27% of them singletons. Sequenced sample: PBMCs or a T cell subset sorted from them (not recorded which). This receptor was obtained from an adult woman who had mild COVID-19 (a few samples of this study predate the infection). Cell type and time point are not known.

Written as DNA, the CDR3 is TGCAGTGCTAGCCCCGAATACGAGCAGTACTTC. Protein: CSASPEYEQYF. This sequence joins TRBV20-1 and TRBJ2-7; no clear D. In germline, CDR1 is DFQATT, CDR2 SNEGSKA (reference sequence). CDR3 length: 11 residues. The V gene lost 3 bases and the J gene lost 4 bases, with 7 bases spanning the gap.